This entry lists 14 T cell receptor beta chains sequenced from one sample in a study of blood T cell repertoires in COVID-19. Sequenced by immunoSEQ multiplex PCR; TCRdb stores in-frame clones only, minus some. The table shows over 350,000 clones, with roughly 89% occurring only once. Material: PBMCs or T cells enriched from blood (not recorded which). The receptors shown here come from a woman between 50 and 59 years old who had recovered from COVID-19.

The rearrangement joins TRBV2 to TRBJ1-2; 9 bases line up with TRBD1. Germline V gene sequence: CDR1 SNHLY, CDR2 FYNNEI. The junction had 10 bases not matched to a gene; V was cut back by 0 bases and J by 2 bases. This CDR3 contains 18 residues. CDR3 nucleotides: TGTGCCAGCAGTGAAGCGCTTATTCGGACAGGGGTGAACTATGGCTACACCTTC. Its protein product is CASSEALIRTGVNYGYTF. The complete variable domain, with remaining parts taken from reference TRBV2 and TRBJ1-2, reads EPEVTQTPSHQVTQMGQEVILRCVPISNHLYFYWYRQILGQKVEFLVSFYNNEISEKSEIFDDQFSVERPDGSNFTLKIRSTKLEDSAMYFCASSEALIRTGVNYGYTFGSGTRLTVV.

V gene TRBV19 combines with J gene TRBJ1-2; D uncertain. V was shortened by 3 bases and J by 0 bases, with 11 bases between the two germline ends. The length of the CDR3 is 15 residues. Germline lookup yields CDR1 LNHDA and CDR2 SQIVND (reference sequence). CDR3 sequence (DNA): TGTGCCAGTAGTATTGGACTACCAGCTAACTATGGCTACACCTTC. Protein product: CASSIGLPANYGYTF.

J is TRBJ2-2 and V is TRBV7-9, with 10 positions matching TRBD2. The junction had 3 bases not matched to a gene; V was cut back by 4 bases and J by 1 base. Germline CDR1 SEHNR, CDR2 FQNEAQ (reference sequence). This CDR3 is 16 amino acids long. CDR3 coding DNA: TGTGCCAGCAGCTCCTGGACTAGCGGGAACACCGGGGAGCTGTTTTTT. It translates to CASSSWTSGNTGELFF.

The V gene is TRBV28, the J gene TRBJ1-5; the D is unclear. Trimming removed 7 bases from V and 4 bases from J, with 14 bases in between. The CDR3 loop spans 14 amino acids. Per the germline V gene, CDR1 is MDHEN and CDR2 is SYDVKM. This CDR3 is CASTVRQWNQPQHF. The CDR3 DNA reads TGTGCCAGCACCGTCCGTCAGTGGAATCAGCCCCAGCATTTT.

This rearrangement joins TRBV7-2 to TRBJ1-1; D gene uncertain. From germline, CDR1 is SGHTA and CDR2 FQGNSA. V was trimmed by 6 bases and J by 5 bases, leaving 13 bases between them. CDR3 length: 13 residues. This CDR3 is CASSSLGGTEAFF. The CDR3 region has the DNA TGTGCCAGCAGTTCGCTGGGAGGAACTGAAGCTTTCTTT.

The chain has TRBV3-1 (or the pseudogene TRBV3-2) and TRBJ1-1, with D maybe TRBD1 (6 bases). There are 14 residues in the CDR3. V was clipped by 1 base and J by 2 bases, with 8 bases between them. CDR1 and CDR2 from the germline V gene are LGHDT and YNNKEL (reference sequence). CDR3 nucleotides: TGTGCCAGCAGCCAAGGGACAGATAACACTGAAGCTTTCTTT. Encoded protein: CASSQGTDNTEAFF.

This rearrangement joins TRBV7-9 to TRBJ1-2; D not certain. Deletions cut 5 bases from V and 4 bases from J, with 11 bases between. The CDR3 contains 13 residues. Germline-derived CDR1 and CDR2 are SEHNR and FQNEAQ (reference sequence). The CDR3 DNA follows: TGTGCCAGCAGCGGAGGCCCGGTCTATGGCTACACCTTC. Its protein product is CASSGGPVYGYTF.

The rearrangement uses TRBV3-1 (or the pseudogene TRBV3-2) and TRBJ2-1, with TRBD2 matching over 10 bases. Germline V lookup: CDR1 LGHDT, CDR2 YNNKEL (reference sequence). The CDR3 consists of 15 residues. Losses at the gene ends were 5 bases for V and 2 bases for J; bases not matched to a gene: 3. The CDR3 spells CASSSSGGPYNEQFF. As DNA, the CDR3 is TGTGCCAGCAGCTCTAGCGGGGGCCCCTACAATGAGCAGTTCTTC.

The chain employs TRBV7-9 and TRBJ2-3; 11 bases align to TRBD2. Germline-derived CDR1 and CDR2 are SEHNR and FQNEAQ (reference sequence). The J segment lost 2 bases and the V segment lost 1 base, leaving 2 bases of the junction unmatched. The CDR3 runs 16 residues. CDR3 coding DNA: TGTGCCAGCAGCTTAGGGACTAGCGGGTCCACAGATACGCAGTATTTT. The encoded protein is CASSLGTSGSTDTQYF.

The chain employs TRBV6-5 and TRBJ2-1, with 12 bases identical to TRBD2. Germline loops: CDR1 MNHEY, CDR2 SVGAGI. Losses at the gene ends were 5 bases for V and 6 bases for J; bases not matched to a gene: 5. The CDR3 has 15 residues. The CDR3 loop is CASSTSGGPRNEQFF. CDR3 nucleotides: TGTGCCAGCAGTACTAGCGGGGGGCCGCGCAATGAGCAGTTCTTC.

This chain uses TRBV5-1 with TRBJ2-5, with 8 bases matching TRBD1. This CDR3 is built from 15 residues. The germline gives CDR1 SGHRS, CDR2 YFSETQ. After removal of 0 bases from V and 1 base from J, the junction contained 2 bases not matched to a gene. The CDR3 nucleotides are TGCGCCAGCAGCTTGGCGGACAGGGCCCAAGAGACCCAGTACTTC. Translating gives CASSLADRAQETQYF.

The chain joins TRBV4-2 to TRBJ1-1; maybe TRBD1 (5 bases). The V gene lost 1 base and the J gene lost 7 bases, with 10 bases spanning the gap. The length of the CDR3 is 13 residues. Germline-derived CDR1 and CDR2 are LGHNA and YNFKEQ. The CDR3 DNA reads as TGTGCCAGCAGCCAAGTTCGAGACAGTGAAGCTTTCTTT. It yields the protein CASSQVRDSEAFF.

Written as DNA, the CDR3 is TGTGCCACCAGCGGGGGGGATCAGCCCCAGCATTTT. Amino acids: CATSGGDQPQHF. The chain has TRBV15 and TRBJ1-5, with D perhaps TRBD1 (5 bases). Trimming took 5 bases from V and 5 from J, leaving 7 bases between them. There are 12 residues in the CDR3. Germline CDR1 reads LNHNV; CDR2 reads YYDKDF (reference sequence).

V is TRBV10-1 and J is TRBJ2-5; the D is unclear. Trimming pared 6 bases from V and 1 base from J, leaving 9 bases between. The germline gives CDR1 WNHNN, CDR2 SYGVQD (reference sequence). This CDR3 spans 13 amino acids. The CDR3 nucleotides are TGCGCCAGCAGAGCACAGTTCCAAGAGACCCAGTACTTC. Its translation: CASRAQFQETQYF.